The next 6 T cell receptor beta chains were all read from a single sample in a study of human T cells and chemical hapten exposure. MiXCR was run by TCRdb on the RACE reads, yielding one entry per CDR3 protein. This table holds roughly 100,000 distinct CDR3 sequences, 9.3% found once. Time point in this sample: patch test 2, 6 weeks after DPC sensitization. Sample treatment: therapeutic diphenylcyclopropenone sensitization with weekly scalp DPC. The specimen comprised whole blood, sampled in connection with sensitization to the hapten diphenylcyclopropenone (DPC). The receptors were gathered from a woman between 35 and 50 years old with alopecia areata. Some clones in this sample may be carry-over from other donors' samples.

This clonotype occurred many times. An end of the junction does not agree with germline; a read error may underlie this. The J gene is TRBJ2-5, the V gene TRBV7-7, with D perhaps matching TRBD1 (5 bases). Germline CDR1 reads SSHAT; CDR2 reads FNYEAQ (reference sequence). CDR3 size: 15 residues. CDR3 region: CASSSGRQYQETQYF. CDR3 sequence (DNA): TGTGCTAGCAGTTCTGGCAGACAGTACCAAGAGACCCAGTACTTC.

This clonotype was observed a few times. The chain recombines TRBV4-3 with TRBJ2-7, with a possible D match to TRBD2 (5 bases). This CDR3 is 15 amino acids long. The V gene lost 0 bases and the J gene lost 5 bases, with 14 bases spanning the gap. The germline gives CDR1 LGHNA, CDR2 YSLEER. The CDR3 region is CASSQDGRRGNEQYF. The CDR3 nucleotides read TGCGCCAGCAGCCAAGACGGTAGACGGGGTAACGAGCAGTACTTC.

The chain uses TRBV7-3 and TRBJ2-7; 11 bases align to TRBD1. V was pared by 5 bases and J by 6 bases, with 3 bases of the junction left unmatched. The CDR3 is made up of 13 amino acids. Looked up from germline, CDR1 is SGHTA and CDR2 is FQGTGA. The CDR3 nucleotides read TGTGCCAGCAGCGACGGGACAGGGGGCGAGCAGTACTTC. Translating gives CASSDGTGGEQYF.

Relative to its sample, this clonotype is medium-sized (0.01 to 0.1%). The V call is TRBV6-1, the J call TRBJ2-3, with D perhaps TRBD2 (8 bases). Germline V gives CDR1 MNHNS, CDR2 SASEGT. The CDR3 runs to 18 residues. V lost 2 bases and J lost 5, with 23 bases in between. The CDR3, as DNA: TGTGCCAGCAGTGAAATCGGAGGGGACAGCGGGAGTGGAGATACGCAGTATTTT. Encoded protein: CASSEIGGDSGSGDTQYF.

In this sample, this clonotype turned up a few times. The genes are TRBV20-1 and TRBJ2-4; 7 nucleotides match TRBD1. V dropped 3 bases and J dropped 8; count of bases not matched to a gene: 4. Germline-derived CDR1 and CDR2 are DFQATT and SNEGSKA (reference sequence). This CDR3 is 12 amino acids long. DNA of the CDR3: TGCAGTGCTAGGACAGGGCGGGACATTCAGTACTTC. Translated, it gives CSARTGRDIQYF.

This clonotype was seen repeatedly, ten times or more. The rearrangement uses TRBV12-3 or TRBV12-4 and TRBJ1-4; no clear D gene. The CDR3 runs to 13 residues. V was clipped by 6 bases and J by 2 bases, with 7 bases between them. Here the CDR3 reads CASRLGTNEKLFF. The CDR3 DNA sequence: TGTGCCAGCAGACTAGGGACTAATGAAAAACTGTTTTTT.